This T cell receptor beta chain is drawn from a study of post-analysis software for immune sequencing data. As to this clonotype: The antigen remains unidentified.

Unique molecular identifiers were carried by the TCR beta cDNA libraries. TCRdb reanalysed the PCR reads using MiXCR and keeps one entry per CDR3 protein. The sample holds approximately 730,000 distinct CDR3 sequences, around 42% seen once. There are 19 residues in the CDR3. Germline CDR1 is DFQATT and CDR2 is SNEGSKA (reference sequence). V dropped 2 bases and J dropped 0 bases, with 24 bases sitting between them. Study-level results: In patients, about 5 TRBV segments were more frequent than in controls, with TRBV5-6, TRBV5-1 and TRBV20-1 among them.

The sequenced sample consisted of blood. This sequence joins TRBV20-1 and TRBJ2-3, with D perhaps being TRBD1 or TRBD2 (5 bases each). The clonotype originates from a girl aged 5 to 17 with multiple sclerosis. The CDR3 spells CSARPWTEGRGYSTDTQYF. Written as DNA, the CDR3 is TGCAGTGCTAGACCATGGACCGAGGGACGAGGGTATAGCACAGATACGCAGTATTTT.